One and the same sample provided the 9 T cell receptor beta chains below, sequenced in a study of T cells after yellow fever vaccination. TCRdb independently ran MiXCR on the 5' RACE reads; one entry per CDR3 protein. The sample consists of under 550,000 distinct CDR3 sequences, roughly 22% of them appearing once. The sample here was PBMCs, taken 21 days after the first yellow fever vaccination. These receptors all come from a man aged 18 to 29 who received the YFV17D yellow fever vaccine.

The rearrangement uses TRBV7-2 and TRBJ2-2, with a possible D match to TRBD2 (5 bases). Germline V lookup: CDR1 SGHTA, CDR2 FQGNSA. This CDR3 has 16 amino acids. V was cut by 1 base and J by 1 base, with 10 bases left in between. The CDR3 sequence: CASSLVAGGNTGELFF. The CDR3 DNA follows: TGTGCCAGCAGCTTAGTGGCAGGAGGGAACACCGGGGAGCTGTTTTTT.

As regards this clonotype: Given a much more abundant clone one base away, this may be a read error. The V gene is TRBV5-1, the J gene TRBJ2-7; D might be TRBD1 or TRBD2, each matching 5 bases. The CDR3 has 13 residues. Germline V gene sequence: CDR1 SGHRS, CDR2 YFSETQ. The CDR3 protein is CVSSVQEAYEQYV. The CDR3 DNA follows: TGCGTCAGCAGCGTACAGGAGGCCTACGAGCAGTACGTC.

The chain combines TRBV7-9 with TRBJ2-5; D is tentatively TRBD1 or TRBD2 (5 bases each). This CDR3 comprises 17 residues. Between the trimmed V and J ends, which lost 5 bases and 0 bases, there was a span of 19 bases. Germline V lookup: CDR1 SEHNR, CDR2 FQNEAQ (reference sequence). The CDR3 DNA follows: TGTGCCAGCAGCCACCCCGCGGGTCGGGGCGACCAAGAGACCCAGTACTTC. It yields the protein CASSHPAGRGDQETQYF.

This clonotype appeared many times. The gene calls are TRBV4-3 and TRBJ1-2, with 9 nucleotides matching TRBD1. CDR3 length: 16 residues. Germline-derived CDR1 and CDR2 are LGHNA and YSLEER. Trimming at V came to 1 base and at J to 3 bases, leaving 6 bases not matched to a gene. The CDR3 reads CASSQVLDRGDYGYTF. The CDR3 bases are TGCGCCAGCAGCCAAGTCCTGGACAGGGGCGACTATGGCTACACCTTC.

This clonotype was counted only a few times. The chain uses TRBV18 and TRBJ2-7, with TRBD2 matching over 8 bases. Germline CDR1 KGHSH, CDR2 LQKENI. The CDR3 is 15 residues long. J lost 7 bases, V lost 2 bases, and 10 bases had no gene match. CDR3 sequence reads: CASSPSRGEAVEQYV. The CDR3, as DNA: TGTGCCAGCTCACCATCGCGGGGGGAGGCGGTAGAGCAGTACGTC.

This clonotype showed up many times. The rearrangement joins TRBV7-2 to TRBJ2-3, with 7 bases matching TRBD1. CDR3 length equals 15 residues. With V trimmed by 7 bases and J by 5 bases, 12 bases remained unmatched. Germline V lookup: CDR1 SGHTA, CDR2 FQGNSA. CDR3: CASKVLQGTGDTQYF. Here the CDR3 DNA reads TGTGCCAGCAAGGTTTTACAGGGGACGGGAGATACGCAGTATTTT.

This clonotype was detected only a few times. The chain combines TRBV3-1 with TRBJ2-2, with D perhaps being TRBD1 or TRBD2 (5 bases each). Germline CDR1 reads LGHDT; CDR2 reads YNNKEL (reference sequence). This CDR3 comprises 16 residues. Trimming pared 4 bases from V and 4 bases from J, leaving 16 bases between. The CDR3 bases are TGTGCCAGCAGCCCGACGAAGGGGACCAGCACCGGGGAGCTGTTTTTT. Protein sequence: CASSPTKGTSTGELFF.

A note on this clonotype: Sequence at one end of the junction differs from germline and may be a read error. The chain is built from TRBV27 and TRBJ2-5; no clear D. Germline assignment: CDR1 MNHEY and CDR2 SMNVEV (reference sequence). The CDR3 runs 14 residues. The CDR3 region has the DNA TGCGCCAGCAGTTTTGTGGACGGACAAGAGACCCAGTACTTC. This sequence encodes CASSFVDGQETQYF.

The CDR3 sequence is CAIRVPGELFF. Here the CDR3 DNA reads TGTGCCATCAGGGTCCCCGGGGAGCTGTTTTTT. The chain carries TRBV10-3 and TRBJ2-2; D uncertain. V dropped 6 bases and J dropped 6 bases, with 5 bases sitting between them. The V gene's germline CDR1 is ENHRY and CDR2 SYGVKD. The CDR3 runs 11 residues.